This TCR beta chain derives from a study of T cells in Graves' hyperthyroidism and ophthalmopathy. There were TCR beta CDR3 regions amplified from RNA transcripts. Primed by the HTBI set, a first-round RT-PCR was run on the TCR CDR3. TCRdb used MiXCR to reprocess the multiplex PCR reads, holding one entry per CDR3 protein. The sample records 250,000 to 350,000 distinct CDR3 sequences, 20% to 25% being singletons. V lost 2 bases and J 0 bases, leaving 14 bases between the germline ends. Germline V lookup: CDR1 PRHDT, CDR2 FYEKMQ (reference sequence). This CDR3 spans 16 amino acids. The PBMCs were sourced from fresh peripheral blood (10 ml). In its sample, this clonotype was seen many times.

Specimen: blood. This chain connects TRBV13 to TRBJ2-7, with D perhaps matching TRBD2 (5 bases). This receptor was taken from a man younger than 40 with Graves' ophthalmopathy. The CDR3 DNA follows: TGTGCCAGCAGCTTACCCCGGCGGGCCGGCTCCTACGAGCAGTACTTC. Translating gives CASSLPRRAGSYEQYF.